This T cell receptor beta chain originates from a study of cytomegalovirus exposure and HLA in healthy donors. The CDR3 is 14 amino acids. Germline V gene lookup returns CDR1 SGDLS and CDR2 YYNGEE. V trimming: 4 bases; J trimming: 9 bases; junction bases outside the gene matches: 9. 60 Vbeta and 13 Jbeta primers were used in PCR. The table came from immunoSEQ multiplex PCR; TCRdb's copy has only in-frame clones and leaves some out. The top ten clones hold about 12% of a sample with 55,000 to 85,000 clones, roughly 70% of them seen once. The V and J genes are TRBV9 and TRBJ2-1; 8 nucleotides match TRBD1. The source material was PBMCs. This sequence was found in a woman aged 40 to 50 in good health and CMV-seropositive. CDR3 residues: CASSTAGTGGEQFF. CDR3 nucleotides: TGTGCCAGCAGCACCGCGGGGACAGGCGGTGAGCAGTTCTTC.